The subject of this entry is one T cell receptor (beta chain). Its antigen is currently unknown. This CDR3 has 16 amino acids. V was pared by 3 bases and J by 5 bases, with 17 bases between. Looked up from germline, CDR1 is SGHRS and CDR2 is YFSETQ. Clones were read by immunoSEQ multiplex PCR, and TCRdb kept only the in-frame ones, dropping some. The sample includes about 150,000 clones, under 95% seen only once; the top ten take 5%. This sample stems from a study of T cell responses to AZD1222 COVID-19 vaccine. Whole-study findings and limits: Baseline serology detected seropositivity in only six or seven AZD1222 recipients.

This chain links TRBV5-1 with TRBJ2-2, with a tentative D call TRBD2 (6 bases). Specimen: peripheral blood, collected on day 0 of AZD1222 vaccination. This clonotype was sampled from an adult in good health. The chain's CDR3 is CASSSEGLELTGELFF. The CDR3, as DNA: TGCGCCAGCAGCTCGGAGGGACTCGAACTAACCGGGGAGCTGTTTTTT.